These T cell receptor beta chains were read from a single sample in a study of control samples from healthy donors and cancer patients. Assay: immunoSEQ multiplex PCR; the TCRdb copy retains only in-frame clones and omits some. This table holds about 130,000 clones, more than 75% found once. Input material: blood. The receptors were gathered from a man aged 18 to 30 in good health. Each CDR3 is given with its conserved first and last residue. A D gene is named only where the DNA matches it firmly. The size of a clone is reported for some rows only, either as once, few or many, or as a class for expanded clones.

J | size | D | V | DNA | CDR3
TRBJ1-5 | once | . | TRBV7-9 | TGTGCCAGCACCTTTGGGGGTCATGAACCCCAGCATTTT | CASTFGGHEPQHF
TRBJ2-1 | few | . | TRBV18 | TGTGCCAGCTCACCAATGTTGGGAGAGCAGTTCTTC | CASSPMLGEQFF
TRBJ2-3 | . | TRBD2 | TRBV3-1/TRBV3-2 | TGTGCCAGCAGCCCAACTTCGGGGGAGGGAACAGATACGCAGTATTTT | CASSPTSGEGTDTQYF
TRBJ2-7 | . | TRBD1 | TRBV5-1 | TGCGCCAGCAGCAGGGGACAGGGGGCGACCTACGAGCAGTACTTC | CASSRGQGATYEQYF
TRBJ1-6 | . | . | TRBV5-1 | TGCGCCAGCAGCTTGGACTCCCGGGAGTCACCCCTCCACTTT | CASSLDSRESPLHF
TRBJ1-5 | . | . | TRBV5-1 | TGCGCCAGCAGCTTGGCCCCCGTTGCAAGGGGCGAGTTTAGCAATCAGCCCCAGCATTTT | CASSLAPVARGEFSNQPQHF
TRBJ1-3 | . | . | TRBV24-1 | TGTGCCACCAGTGGACGGAACGAACGCTTACGGAACACCATATATTTT | CATSGRNERLRNTIYF
TRBJ2-2 | . | . | TRBV11-3 | TGTGCCAGCAGCTTAGTCCTGGGCAACACCGGGGAGCTGTTTTTT | CASSLVLGNTGELFF
TRBJ1-6 | . | . | TRBV9 | TGTGCCAGCAGCGTAGAGGCAGCCAGTAATTCACCCCTCCACTTT | CASSVEAASNSPLHF
TRBJ2-1 | . | . | TRBV29-1 | TGCAGCGTTGCGGGTGGGTTAGGCTTTGAGCAGTTCTTC | CSVAGGLGFEQFF
TRBJ1-2 | . | . | TRBV7-9 | TGTGCCAGCAGCACGCACCTCGGGAGCTATGGCTACACCTTC | CASSTHLGSYGYTF
TRBJ2-1 | . | TRBD2 | TRBV5-1 | TGCGCCAGCAGCCCGACTAGCGGACTTTACAATGAGCAGTTCTTC | CASSPTSGLYNEQFF
TRBJ2-7 | once | TRBD1 | TRBV5-1 | TGCGCCAGCAGCTTGGAGCCCCCGACAGGGACGTATGCCTACGAGCAGTACTTC | CASSLEPPTGTYAYEQYF
TRBJ2-1 | . | TRBD2 | TRBV7-6 | TGTGCCAGCAGCTTAGACCCGTTAGTGACTAGCGGAGACAATGAGCAGTTCTTC | CASSLDPLVTSGDNEQFF
TRBJ2-5 | few | . | TRBV6-2/TRBV6-3 | TGTGCCAGCAGTTACTCGGGAATAAGGGGAGTGACCCAGTACTTC | CASSYSGIRGVTQYF
TRBJ1-1 | once | . | TRBV28 | TGTGCCAGCATTGTGATGGGGCTGAGGAGGACTGAAGCTTTCTTT | CASIVMGLRRTEAFF
TRBJ2-3 | . | TRBD1 | TRBV5-1 | TGCGCCAGCAGCTTGGGACAGGGGCCAGATACGCAGTATTTT | CASSLGQGPDTQYF
TRBJ2-3 | . | TRBD2 | TRBV4-3 | TGCGCCAGCAGCCAAGCCGGACTAGCGGATAGCACAGATACGCAGTATTTT | CASSQAGLADSTDTQYF
TRBJ1-3 | . | TRBD1 | TRBV7-3 | TGTGCCAGCAGCCCGGACAGGGCAATCGGTAACACCATATATTTT | CASSPDRAIGNTIYF
TRBJ1-5 | . | . | TRBV6-5 | TGTGCCAGCAGTAGACCTTGGGAGGGGCGGCAGCCCCAGCATTTT | CASSRPWEGRQPQHF
TRBJ2-2 | . | . | TRBV12-3/TRBV12-4 | TGTGCCAGCAGTTCAGTGATTGGGGAGCTGTTTTTT | CASSSVIGELFF
TRBJ2-1 | . | TRBD1 | TRBV7-3 | TGTGCCAGCAGCTCTCACAGGGGTAGCTCCTACAATGAGCAGTTCTTC | CASSSHRGSSYNEQFF
TRBJ2-2 | . | . | TRBV18 | TGTGCCAGCTCACCGGACGCCACCGGGGAGCTGTTTTTT | CASSPDATGELFF
TRBJ2-7 | . | TRBD1 | TRBV6-5 | TGTGCCAGCAGCCCCCGCGGACAGGGACACTACGAGCAGTACTTC | CASSPRGQGHYEQYF
TRBJ1-2 | . | . | TRBV7-2 | TGTGCCAGCAGTCTAGACAGATTCTATGGCTACACCTTC | CASSLDRFYGYTF
TRBJ1-1 | . | . | TRBV6-1 | TGTGCCAGCAGTGAAATATGGTCGGGCACTGAAGCTTTCTTT | CASSEIWSGTEAFF
TRBJ1-4 | . | . | TRBV28 | TGTGCCAGCAGTTTAATGGGGGGAGTGTTTTTT | CASSLMGGVFF
TRBJ2-1 | . | TRBD2 | TRBV4-3 | TGCGCCAGCAGCCAAGCATACCCTTCGGAGGGCTGGTCGGGACTAGAGCAGTTCTTC | CASSQAYPSEGWSGLEQFF
TRBJ1-2 | . | . | TRBV6-6 | TGTGCCAGCAGTGACCAGGACAGAAACTATGGCTACACCTTC | CASSDQDRNYGYTF